This record concerns one TCR beta chain sequence. The antigen is unknown. This sample stems from a study of cytomegalovirus exposure and HLA in healthy donors. Overall study results and limits: In a later analysis, DRB1 alleles had the most associated TCRs; HLA-C alleles the fewest. Later findings reportedly placed an Asian-associated ancestry cluster below the roughly 660-donor mean for N-insertions. Judged likely to be a sequencing artifact was a cluster of highly shared sequence variants.

13 Jbeta primers and 60 Vbeta primers were used for the PCR. The data were produced by immunoSEQ multiplex PCR, yet TCRdb's version contains in-frame clones alone and is incomplete. Altogether roughly 150,000 clones are present, 80% to 85% being singletons, with the ten largest covering 2.3%. The specimen was PBMCs. This TCR was sampled from a male donor in good health and CMV-seronegative.

The CDR3 DNA is TGCGCCAGCAGTGAGGGGGCCTCTTTCAATCAGCCCCAGCATTTT. It codes for CASSEGASFNQPQHF. The chain is built from TRBV10-2 and TRBJ1-5; possibly TRBD1 for D (5 bases). Trimming shortened V by 2 bases and J by 3 bases, and 11 bases separated the two germline ends. The CDR3 length is 15 residues. CDR1 and CDR2 from the germline V gene are WSHSY and SAAADI.